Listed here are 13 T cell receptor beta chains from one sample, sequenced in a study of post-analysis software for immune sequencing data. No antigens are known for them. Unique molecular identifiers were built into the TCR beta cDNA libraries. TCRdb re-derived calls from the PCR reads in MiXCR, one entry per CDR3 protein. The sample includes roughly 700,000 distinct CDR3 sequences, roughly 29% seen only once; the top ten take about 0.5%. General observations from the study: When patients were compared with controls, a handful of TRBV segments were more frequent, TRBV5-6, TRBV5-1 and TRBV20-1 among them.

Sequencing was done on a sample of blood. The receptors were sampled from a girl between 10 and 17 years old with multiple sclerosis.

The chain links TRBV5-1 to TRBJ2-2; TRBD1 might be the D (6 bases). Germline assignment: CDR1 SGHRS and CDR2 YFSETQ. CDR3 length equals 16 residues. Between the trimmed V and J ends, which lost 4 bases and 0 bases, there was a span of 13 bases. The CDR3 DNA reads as TGCGCCAGCAGCCCAGGACAGCACGCGAACACCGGGGAGCTGTTTTTT. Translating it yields CASSPGQHANTGELFF.

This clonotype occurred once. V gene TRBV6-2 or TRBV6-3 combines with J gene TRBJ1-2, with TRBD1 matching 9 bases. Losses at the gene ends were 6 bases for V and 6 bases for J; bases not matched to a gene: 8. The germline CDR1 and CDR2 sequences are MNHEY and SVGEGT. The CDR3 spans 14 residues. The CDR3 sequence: CASRQRTGADGYTF. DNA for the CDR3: TGTGCCAGCAGACAACGGACAGGGGCTGATGGCTACACCTTC.

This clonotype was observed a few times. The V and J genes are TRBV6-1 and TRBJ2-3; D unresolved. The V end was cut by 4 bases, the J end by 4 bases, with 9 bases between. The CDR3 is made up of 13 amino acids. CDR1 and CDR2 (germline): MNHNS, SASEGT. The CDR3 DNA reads TGTGCCAGCAGTGGTTGGGTGGCAGATACGCAGTATTTT. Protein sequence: CASSGWVADTQYF.

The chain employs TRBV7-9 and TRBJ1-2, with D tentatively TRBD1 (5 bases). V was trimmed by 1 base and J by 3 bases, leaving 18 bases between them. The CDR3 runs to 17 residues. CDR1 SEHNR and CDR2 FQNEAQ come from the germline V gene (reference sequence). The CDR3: CASSLDRFLTGHYGYTF. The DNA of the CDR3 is TGTGCCAGCAGCTTAGATAGATTCTTGACGGGACACTATGGCTACACCTTC.

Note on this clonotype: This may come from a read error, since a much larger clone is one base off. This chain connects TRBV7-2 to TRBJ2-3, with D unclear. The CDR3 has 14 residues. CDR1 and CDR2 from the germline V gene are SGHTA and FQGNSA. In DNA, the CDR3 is TGTGCCAGCGGCTTAGGACCCCTCACAGATACGCAGTATTTT. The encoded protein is CASGLGPLTDTQYF.

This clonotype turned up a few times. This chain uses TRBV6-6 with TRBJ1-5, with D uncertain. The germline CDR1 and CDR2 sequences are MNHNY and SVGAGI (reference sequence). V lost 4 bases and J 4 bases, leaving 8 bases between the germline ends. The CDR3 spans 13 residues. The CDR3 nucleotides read TGTGCCAGCAGTTCAAATCCTAATCAGCCCCAGCATTTT. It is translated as CASSSNPNQPQHF.

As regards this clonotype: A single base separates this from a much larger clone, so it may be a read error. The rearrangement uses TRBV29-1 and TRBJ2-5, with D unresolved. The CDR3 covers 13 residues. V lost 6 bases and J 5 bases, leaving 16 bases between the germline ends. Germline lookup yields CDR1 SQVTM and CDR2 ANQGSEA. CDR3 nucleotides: TGCAGCGTCCCGAAAACGGCCCGGGAGACCCAGTACTTC. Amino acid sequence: CSVPKTARETQYF.

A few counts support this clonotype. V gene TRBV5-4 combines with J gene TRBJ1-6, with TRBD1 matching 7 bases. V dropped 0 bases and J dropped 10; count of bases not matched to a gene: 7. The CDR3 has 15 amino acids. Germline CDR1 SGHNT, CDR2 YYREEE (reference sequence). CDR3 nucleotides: TGTGCCAGCAGCTTGGACGGACAGGTTCGGTCACCCCTCCACTTT. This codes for CASSLDGQVRSPLHF.

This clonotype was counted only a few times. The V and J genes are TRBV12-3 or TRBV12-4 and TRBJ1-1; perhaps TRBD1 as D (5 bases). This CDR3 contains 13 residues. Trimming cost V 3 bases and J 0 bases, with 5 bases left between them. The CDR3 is CASSLDMNTEAFF. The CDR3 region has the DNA TGTGCCAGCAGTTTGGACATGAACACTGAAGCTTTCTTT.

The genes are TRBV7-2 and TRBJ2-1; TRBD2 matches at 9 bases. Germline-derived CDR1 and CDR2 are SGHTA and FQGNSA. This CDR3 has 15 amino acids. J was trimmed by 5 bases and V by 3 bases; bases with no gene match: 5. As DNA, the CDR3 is TGTGCCAGCAGCTTGGGGGCTAGCGGGAACAATGAGCAGTTCTTC. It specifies CASSLGASGNNEQFF. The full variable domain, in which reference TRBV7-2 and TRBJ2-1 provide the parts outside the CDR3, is GAGVSQSPSNKVTEKGKDVELRCDPISGHTALYWYRQSLGQGLEFLIYFQGNSAPDKSGLPSDRFSAERTGGSVSTLTIQRTQQEDSAVYLCASSLGASGNNEQFFGPGTRLTVL.

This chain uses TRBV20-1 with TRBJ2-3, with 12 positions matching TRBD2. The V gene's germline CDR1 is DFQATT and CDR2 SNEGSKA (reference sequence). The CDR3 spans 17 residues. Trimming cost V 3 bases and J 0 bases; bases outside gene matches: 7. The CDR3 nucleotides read TGCAGTGCTAGCCGGACTAGCGGGGCTCTGAGCACAGATACGCAGTATTTT. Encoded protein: CSASRTSGALSTDTQYF.

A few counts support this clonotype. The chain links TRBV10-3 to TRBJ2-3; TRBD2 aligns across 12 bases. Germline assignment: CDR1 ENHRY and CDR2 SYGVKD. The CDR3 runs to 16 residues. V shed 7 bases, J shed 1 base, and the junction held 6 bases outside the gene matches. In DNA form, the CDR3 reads TGTGCCATCACCAAAGGGACTAGCGGGCGCACAGATACGCAGTATTTT. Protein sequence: CAITKGTSGRTDTQYF.

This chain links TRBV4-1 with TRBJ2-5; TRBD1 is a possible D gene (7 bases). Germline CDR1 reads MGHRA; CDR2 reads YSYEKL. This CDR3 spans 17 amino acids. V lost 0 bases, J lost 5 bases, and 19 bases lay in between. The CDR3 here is CASSQDRGQSRGETQYF. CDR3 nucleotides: TGCGCCAGCAGCCAAGATCGGGGACAGTCCCGGGGGGAGACCCAGTACTTC.